A single sample gave rise to the 28 T cell receptor beta chains below, sequenced in a study of blood T cell repertoires in COVID-19. Sequencing used immunoSEQ multiplex PCR; TCRdb keeps in-frame clones, though not all of them. The table lists some 46,000 clones, about 80% of them singletons. Sequencing was performed on peripheral blood. The receptors come from a woman aged 55-69 years with acute or convalescent COVID-19.

V and J are TRBV6-5 and TRBJ2-7; D may be TRBD1 (6 bases). CDR3 length: 15 residues. Germline V gene lookup returns CDR1 MNHEY and CDR2 SVGAGI. V was clipped by 8 bases and J by 4 bases, with 21 bases between them. The DNA for the CDR3 is TGTGCCAGCGCCGCTTTTGGGACAACTTCTTACGAGCAGTACTTC. Translation gives CASAAFGTTSYEQYF.

The V call is TRBV27, the J call TRBJ2-7; D gene ambiguous. Germline V lookup: CDR1 MNHEY, CDR2 SMNVEV (reference sequence). V was pared by 4 bases and J by 2 bases, with 3 bases between. The CDR3 is made up of 11 amino acids. The CDR3 sequence: CASSSAYEQYF. The CDR3 nucleotides read TGTGCCAGCAGTTCCGCCTACGAGCAGTACTTC.

The chain is built from TRBV11-1 and TRBJ2-7; D possibly corresponds to TRBD2 (6 bases). Germline V gene data show CDR1 as SGHAT and CDR2 as FQDESV (reference sequence). V was shortened by 2 bases and J by 4 bases, with 9 bases between the two germline ends. This CDR3 comprises 13 residues. The CDR3 is CASSLLGRYEQYF. The CDR3 nucleotides are TGTGCCAGCAGCTTATTGGGGAGGTACGAGCAGTACTTC.

The chain uses TRBV19 and TRBJ2-1, with 9 bases matching TRBD2. From germline, CDR1 is LNHDA and CDR2 SQIVND (reference sequence). CDR3 length: 12 residues. V lost 5 bases and J lost 10; bases outside the gene matches: 3. In DNA form, the CDR3 reads TGTGCCAGTAGTCCCGGGACTAGCGAGCAGTTCTTC. This encodes CASSPGTSEQFF.

Comment on this clone: The junction departs from germline at one end; a sequencing error may be responsible. The chain uses TRBV7-7 and TRBJ2-5, with D possibly being TRBD1 (7 bases). From germline, CDR1 is SSHAT and CDR2 FNYEAQ (reference sequence). The CDR3 contains 15 residues. The CDR3 sequence is CASSPGQGGQETQYF. The CDR3 nucleotides are TGTGCTAGCAGCCCGGGCCAGGGGGGACAAGAGACCCAGTACTTC.

V gene TRBV19 combines with J gene TRBJ1-2, with D perhaps TRBD1 (6 bases). The CDR3 consists of 15 residues. Germline V gene data show CDR1 as LNHDA and CDR2 as SQIVND (reference sequence). V lost 7 bases to trimming and J lost 3 bases, with 18 bases between them. CDR3 sequence (DNA): TGTGCCAGTAACCCGACAGGCATGACGGACTATGGCTACACCTTC. Translating it yields CASNPTGMTDYGYTF. The full variable domain, rest sourced from reference TRBV19 and TRBJ1-2, is DGGITQSPKYLFRKEGQNVTLSCEQNLNHDAMYWYRQDPGQGLRLIYYSQIVNDFQKGDIAEGYSVSREKKESFPLTVTSAQKNPTAFYLCASNPTGMTDYGYTFGSGTRLTVV.

The chain combines TRBV7-9 with TRBJ1-2; 7 nucleotides agree with TRBD1. V dropped 3 bases and J dropped 3; count of bases not matched to a gene: 1. This CDR3 has 13 amino acids. CDR1 is SEHNR, CDR2 FQNEAQ, per germline (reference sequence). The CDR3 is CASSFGTDYGYTF. The CDR3 DNA sequence: TGTGCCAGCAGCTTTGGGACAGACTATGGCTACACCTTC.

The chain joins TRBV5-1 to TRBJ1-2, with D perhaps matching TRBD1 (6 bases). Between the trimmed V and J ends, which lost 0 bases and 7 bases, there was a span of 16 bases. Germline CDR1 and CDR2: SGHRS and YFSETQ. CDR3 size: 15 residues. The CDR3 DNA is TGCGCCAGCAGCTTGGCTATAAACAGGGACGCTGGCTACACCTTC. As protein: CASSLAINRDAGYTF.

The V call is TRBV7-8, the J call TRBJ1-2, with unresolved D. The CDR3 covers 14 residues. The germline V gene encodes CDR1 SGHVS and CDR2 FQNEAQ. Trimming left V 2 bases short and J 10 bases short, with 17 bases between. Written as DNA, the CDR3 is TGTGCCAGCAGCTTAAATCAGGCCGGTTTGGACTACACCTTC. Translated, it gives CASSLNQAGLDYTF.

The rearrangement links TRBV12-3 or TRBV12-4 to TRBJ1-5; no definite D call. V lost 4 bases and J 3 bases, leaving 7 bases between the germline ends. This CDR3 is built from 13 residues. The CDR3 protein is CASSWRPNQPQHF. The CDR3, as DNA: TGTGCCAGCAGTTGGAGGCCCAATCAGCCCCAGCATTTT.

The rearrangement uses TRBV6-5 and TRBJ1-2, with TRBD1 identical over 9 bases. Trimming took 5 bases from V and 3 from J; bases not matched to a gene: 7. Germline-derived CDR1 and CDR2 are MNHEY and SVGAGI. CDR3 length: 15 residues. This CDR3 reads CASSRRTGEDYGYTF. Here the CDR3 DNA reads TGTGCCAGCAGTCGACGGACAGGGGAGGACTATGGCTACACCTTC.

V is TRBV19 and J is TRBJ1-1; 10 positions match TRBD1. CDR1 is LNHDA, CDR2 SQIVND, per germline (reference sequence). V was clipped by 5 bases and J by 10 bases; unmatched bases: 16. This CDR3 contains 16 residues. DNA for the CDR3: TGTGCCAGTAGTGCCTCCAGGGACAGGGGTTCGGAGGTAGCTTTCTTT. Its translation is CASSASRDRGSEVAFF. The whole variable domain, filled in from reference TRBV19 and TRBJ1-1, reads DGGITQSPKYLFRKEGQNVTLSCEQNLNHDAMYWYRQDPGQGLRLIYYSQIVNDFQKGDIAEGYSVSREKKESFPLTVTSAQKNPTAFYLCASSASRDRGSEVAFFGQGTRLTVV.

This chain links TRBV27 with TRBJ2-2, with D tentatively TRBD1 (6 bases). Germline loops: CDR1 MNHEY, CDR2 SMNVEV (reference sequence). The CDR3 has 16 amino acids. V shed 2 bases and J shed 3 bases, with 13 bases lying between them. This CDR3 is CASSLEGRGYTGELFF. DNA for the CDR3: TGTGCCAGCAGTTTAGAGGGCAGGGGCTACACCGGGGAGCTGTTTTTT.

The rearrangement uses TRBV10-3 and TRBJ1-5; 7 positions match TRBD1. Germline V gene sequence: CDR1 ENHRY, CDR2 SYGVKD. The V and J ends lost 6 bases and 5 bases, in that order; junction bases with no gene match: 4. The CDR3 loop spans 13 amino acids. CDR3 protein: CAIRQGLDQPQHF. The DNA of the CDR3 is TGTGCCATCAGACAGGGGTTAGATCAGCCCCAGCATTTT.

J is TRBJ2-7 and V is TRBV10-3; 10 positions match TRBD1. The CDR3 covers 16 residues. Germline values: CDR1 ENHRY, CDR2 SYGVKD. The V segment lost 3 bases and the J segment 5 bases; nucleotides outside the gene matches: 10. CDR3 in amino acids: CAISDPGTGVINEQYF. DNA of the CDR3: TGTGCCATCAGTGACCCCGGGACAGGGGTGATCAACGAGCAGTACTTC.

The genes are TRBV9 and TRBJ1-4; 11 positions agree with TRBD1. Germline lookup yields CDR1 SGDLS and CDR2 YYNGEE. The junction had 6 bases not matched to a gene; V was cut back by 0 bases and J by 2 bases. The CDR3 sequence is 18 residues long. The CDR3 DNA is TGTGCCAGCAGCGTAGGGTCAGGGACAGGGGGTACTAATGAAAAACTGTTTTTT. Amino acids: CASSVGSGTGGTNEKLFF.

This clone was counted a few times. V gene TRBV29-1 combines with J gene TRBJ1-2; 8 bases are shared with TRBD1. Germline assignment: CDR1 SQVTM and CDR2 ANQGSEA. With V trimmed by 7 bases and J by 2 bases, 15 bases remained unmatched. The CDR3 is made up of 16 amino acids. The CDR3 nucleotides read TGCAGCGCCCCTAGGGTAGGGACAGGTGTGAACTATGGCTACACCTTC. Translated: CSAPRVGTGVNYGYTF.

The chain combines TRBV10-1 with TRBJ2-7; D is possibly TRBD1 (6 bases). Looked up from germline, CDR1 is WNHNN and CDR2 is SYGVQD (reference sequence). The V end lost 4 bases, the J end lost 3 bases, and 13 bases lay between the germline ends. This CDR3 has 14 amino acids. CDR3 bases: TGCGCCAGCAGTGTATTAGGACAGAACTACGAGCAGTACTTC. It codes for CASSVLGQNYEQYF.

The chain combines TRBV24-1 with TRBJ2-1, with D possibly matching TRBD2 (5 bases). V was trimmed by 4 bases and J by 2 bases, leaving 8 bases between them. The germline gives CDR1 KGHDR, CDR2 SFDVKD. This CDR3 region has 14 residues. For the CDR3, the DNA is TGTGCCACCAGTGAACCCGGGGCCTACAATGAGCAGTTCTTC. Translation gives CATSEPGAYNEQFF.

The V gene is TRBV6-5, the J gene TRBJ1-6; 7 bases map to TRBD1. CDR3 size: 15 residues. Germline V gene data show CDR1 as MNHEY and CDR2 as SVGAGI. V was clipped by 2 bases and J by 7 bases; unmatched bases: 5. CDR3 coding DNA: TGTGCCAGCAGTTACGAAAGGGGGCGAAATTCACCCCTCCACTTT. Translating gives CASSYERGRNSPLHF.

The genes are TRBV19 and TRBJ2-4, with TRBD2 matching 7 bases. This CDR3 has 16 amino acids. Germline CDR1 reads LNHDA; CDR2 reads SQIVND (reference sequence). The V gene end was trimmed by 3 bases and the J gene end by 8 bases; junction bases not matched to a gene: 13. The CDR3 nucleotides read TGTGCCAGTAGTATGGGGACTACCCCCATGATTGACATTCAGTACTTC. This encodes CASSMGTTPMIDIQYF. Variable domain in full (rest from reference TRBV19 and TRBJ2-4): DGGITQSPKYLFRKEGQNVTLSCEQNLNHDAMYWYRQDPGQGLRLIYYSQIVNDFQKGDIAEGYSVSREKKESFPLTVTSAQKNPTAFYLCASSMGTTPMIDIQYFGAGTRLSVL.

The chain is built from TRBV7-2 and TRBJ2-7, with TRBD2 identical over 10 bases. V lost 3 bases to trimming and J lost 2 bases; unmatched junction nucleotides: 1. The germline V gene encodes CDR1 SGHTA and CDR2 FQGNSA. The CDR3 sequence is 14 residues long. This chain's CDR3 is CASSLLAGAYEQYF. The CDR3 DNA follows: TGTGCCAGCAGCTTGCTAGCGGGGGCCTACGAGCAGTACTTC.

This chain joins TRBV5-5 and TRBJ2-5, with a tentative D call TRBD2 (6 bases). This CDR3 is 14 amino acids long. Germline V lookup: CDR1 SGHKS, CDR2 YYEKEE (reference sequence). V was shortened by 4 bases and J by 2 bases, with 12 bases between the two germline ends. For the CDR3, the DNA is TGTGCCAGCAGCCGAATCGGGGGACAAGAGACCCAGTACTTC. Translating gives CASSRIGGQETQYF.

This rearrangement joins TRBV21-1 to TRBJ1-6. TRBV21-1 is given as a pseudogene. The CDR3 contains 14 residues. In DNA, the CDR3 is TGTGCCAGCAGAGGACTTACCTATAATTCACCCCTCCACTTT. This codes for CASRGLTYNSPLHF.

This chain uses TRBV29-1 with TRBJ2-7; possibly TRBD1 for D (5 bases). The CDR3 loop spans 15 amino acids. Germline CDR1 and CDR2: SQVTM and ANQGSEA. The germline V and J ends were trimmed by 0 bases and 3 bases, with 15 bases remaining between them. The chain's CDR3 is CSVEDLQGRDYEQYF. The DNA of the CDR3 is TGCAGCGTTGAAGATCTGCAGGGAAGGGACTACGAGCAGTACTTC.

The V gene is TRBV5-1, the J gene TRBJ2-2; D unresolved. The V gene lost 4 bases and the J gene lost 1 base, with 5 bases spanning the gap. There are 13 residues in the CDR3. In germline, CDR1 is SGHRS, CDR2 YFSETQ. The CDR3 bases are TGCGCCAGCAGCACTTTGAACACCGGGGAGCTGTTTTTT. Translated: CASSTLNTGELFF.

This clone has a handful of counts. V gene TRBV7-9 combines with J gene TRBJ1-1; TRBD1 is a possible D gene (5 bases). Germline lookup yields CDR1 SEHNR and CDR2 FQNEAQ (reference sequence). The V end was cut by 4 bases, the J end by 11 bases, with 14 bases between. The CDR3 has 12 residues. This chain's CDR3 is CASSSDSQWAFF. Written as DNA, the CDR3 is TGTGCCAGCAGCTCAGACAGCCAATGGGCTTTCTTT.

The V and J genes are TRBV3-1 (or the pseudogene TRBV3-2) and TRBJ1-6; D unresolved. The CDR3 loop spans 17 amino acids. The V end was cut by 2 bases, the J end by 1 base, with 12 bases between. The V gene's germline CDR1 is LGHDT and CDR2 YNNKEL (reference sequence). The CDR3, as DNA: TGTGCCAGCAGCCAAAGAGGATTAAGTTCCTATAATTCACCCCTCCACTTT. It yields the protein CASSQRGLSSYNSPLHF.